Below, 27 T cell receptor beta chains from the same sample are listed, as sequenced in a study of technical replicates of blood from a few donors. TCRdb's table, derived via immunoSEQ multiplex PCR, lists solely in-frame clones and lacks some. The sample records about 12,000 clones, over 85% being singletons. Material for sequencing was PBMCs. The receptors derive from a human donor in good health.

The chain carries TRBV7-8 and TRBJ1-4, with 7 bases that match TRBD1. The germline V gene encodes CDR1 SGHVS and CDR2 FQNEAQ. Unmatched junction bases numbered 9, after V lost 1 base and J lost 4 bases. This CDR3 comprises 17 residues. The CDR3 bases are TGTGCCAGCAGCTTAGGATCGAGGGGGCTTGATAATGAAAAACTGTTTTTT. Its translation: CASSLGSRGLDNEKLFF.

This clone was seen a handful of times. The V call is TRBV11-3, the J call TRBJ2-3; D is perhaps TRBD2 (6 bases). V was pared by 5 bases and J by 1 base, with 19 bases between. The CDR3 contains 17 residues. Germline V gene sequence: CDR1 SGHNT, CDR2 YENEEA. CDR3 nucleotides: TGTGCCAGCAGCGTAACACTAGCCAGTTCGGGCACAGATACGCAGTATTTT. This translates into CASSVTLASSGTDTQYF.

The CDR3 loop is CASSYTGTNGYTF. CDR3 DNA: TGCGCCAGCAGTTACACAGGTACTAATGGCTACACCTTC. V usage is TRBV5-1 and J usage is TRBJ1-2; tentatively, D is TRBD1 (5 bases). Trimming shortened V by 5 bases and J by 6 bases, and 14 bases separated the two germline ends. The CDR3 totals 13 residues. CDR1 and CDR2 (germline): SGHRS, YFSETQ.

A few counts support this clone. The genes are TRBV15 and TRBJ1-5; D unresolved. This CDR3 spans 14 amino acids. In germline, CDR1 is LNHNV, CDR2 YYDKDF (reference sequence). The V gene lost 1 base and the J gene lost 4 bases, with 8 bases spanning the gap. In DNA form, the CDR3 reads TGTGCCACCAGCAGAGGTCAGGAAAATCAGCCCCAGCATTTT. Residues: CATSRGQENQPQHF.

The chain is built from TRBV7-6 and TRBJ2-2; the match to TRBD2 covers 11 bases. There are 16 residues in the CDR3. Germline V gene data show CDR1 as SGHVS and CDR2 as FNYEAQ. V trimming: 5 bases; J trimming: 1 base; junction bases outside the gene matches: 3. The DNA of the CDR3 is TGTGCCAGCAGCCCGGGACTAGCGGAGAACACCGGGGAGCTGTTTTTT. As protein: CASSPGLAENTGELFF.

This clone appeared a single time. The rearrangement links TRBV2 to TRBJ1-3, with D possibly matching TRBD1 (5 bases). Trimming took 7 bases from V and 7 from J, leaving 11 bases between them. Germline V gene sequence: CDR1 SNHLY, CDR2 FYNNEI. The CDR3 length is 12 residues. Written as DNA, the CDR3 is TGTGCCAGCAATCCAGGGTTTAACACCATATATTTT. It translates to CASNPGFNTIYF.

V gene TRBV19 combines with J gene TRBJ2-5; 9 bases match TRBD2. Germline V lookup: CDR1 LNHDA, CDR2 SQIVND (reference sequence). With 5 bases clipped from V and 2 bases from J, the junction kept 6 bases outside the gene matches. CDR3 length: 15 amino acids. The CDR3 loop is CASSFLSGRQETQYF. The DNA for the CDR3 is TGTGCCAGTAGTTTCCTTAGCGGGAGACAAGAGACCCAGTACTTC.

This rearrangement joins TRBV5-4 to TRBJ2-2, with TRBD2 as a possible D gene (7 bases). The germline CDR1 and CDR2 sequences are SGHNT and YYREEE (reference sequence). This CDR3 spans 17 amino acids. V gave up 3 bases and J gave up 6 bases, with 21 bases separating them. The CDR3 loop reads CASSSGGQSLRAGELFF. CDR3 nucleotides: TGTGCCAGCAGCTCGGGGGGACAATCGTTAAGGGCCGGGGAGCTGTTTTTT.

The V and J genes are TRBV19 and TRBJ2-7, with TRBD2 matching 7 bases. Germline V gives CDR1 LNHDA, CDR2 SQIVND (reference sequence). The CDR3 contains 15 residues. The ends lost 7 bases at V and 1 base at J; junction bases unmatched: 10. The CDR3 DNA sequence: TGTGCCAGTAAAGGGAGGGGTGATTCATCCTACGAGCAGTACTTC. Translation: CASKGRGDSSYEQYF.

This chain connects TRBV30 to TRBJ2-3, with D perhaps TRBD2 (6 bases). Per germline, CDR1 GTSNPN and CDR2 SVGIG (reference sequence). V was clipped by 0 bases and J by 0 bases, with 7 bases between them. The CDR3 is 14 amino acids. This chain's CDR3 is CAWSVSGSTDTQYF. The CDR3 nucleotides read TGTGCCTGGAGTGTCAGCGGGAGCACAGATACGCAGTATTTT.

The rearrangement joins TRBV5-1 to TRBJ1-1; D call uncertain. Germline V CDR1 and CDR2: SGHRS, YFSETQ. V was trimmed by 0 bases and J by 1 base, leaving 13 bases between them. CDR3 length: 16 residues. The CDR3 bases are TGCGCCAGCAGCTTGGGGTATACGGGAACGAACACTGAAGCTTTCTTT. It codes for CASSLGYTGTNTEAFF.

The V and J genes are TRBV5-1 and TRBJ2-1, with 9 bases identical to TRBD1. V shed 3 bases, J shed 7 bases, and the junction held 8 bases outside the gene matches. The CDR3 extends over 15 amino acids. Germline CDR1 and CDR2: SGHRS and YFSETQ. This chain's CDR3 is CASSWGDRDSNEQFF. The DNA for the CDR3 is TGCGCCAGCAGCTGGGGGGACAGGGACAGTAATGAGCAGTTCTTC.

This sequence joins TRBV7-9 and TRBJ1-1; 9 nucleotides agree with TRBD1. Germline CDR1 reads SEHNR; CDR2 reads FQNEAQ (reference sequence). Trimming removed 3 bases from V and 0 bases from J; junction bases left unmatched: 2. CDR3 length: 15 residues. CDR3 sequence (DNA): TGTGCCAGCAGCTTGACAGGGGGAATGAACACTGAAGCTTTCTTT. Its protein is CASSLTGGMNTEAFF.

This chain's CDR3 is CASSDNRGTDTQYF. In DNA form, the CDR3 reads TGTGCCAGCAGTGACAACAGGGGGACAGATACGCAGTATTTT. J is TRBJ2-3 and V is TRBV6-1; 8 positions agree with TRBD1. This CDR3 has 14 amino acids. Per the germline V gene, CDR1 is MNHNS and CDR2 is SASEGT. Trimming took 3 bases from V and 3 from J; bases not matched to a gene: 2.

This clone is a singleton in its sample. The rearrangement uses TRBV5-1 and TRBJ2-1; TRBD2 might be the D (5 bases). CDR3 length equals 14 residues. V was trimmed by 2 bases and J by 4 bases, leaving 10 bases between them. Germline CDR1 and CDR2: SGHRS and YFSETQ. CDR3 coding DNA: TGCGCCAGCAGCTTTGGAGGCGGATACAATGAGCAGTTCTTC. Protein: CASSFGGGYNEQFF.

This rearrangement joins TRBV7-9 to TRBJ1-5; D unresolved. V dropped 4 bases and J dropped 1 base, with 8 bases sitting between them. The CDR3 runs 14 residues. CDR1 is SEHNR and CDR2 is FQNEAQ in the germline V gene (reference sequence). The DNA for the CDR3 is TGTGCCAGCAGCTCGGGGATCAGCAATCAGCCCCAGCATTTT. It specifies CASSSGISNQPQHF.

The chain joins TRBV28 to TRBJ2-7, with 9 bases matching TRBD2. Germline CDR1 MDHEN, CDR2 SYDVKM. CDR3 length equals 16 residues. V was pared by 2 bases and J by 4 bases, with 9 bases of the junction left unmatched. The CDR3 region has the DNA TGTGCCAGCAGTTTACCTAGCGGGGTCATTCTATACGAGCAGTACTTC. It encodes CASSLPSGVILYEQYF.

V is TRBV5-1 and J is TRBJ2-2; TRBD2 agrees at 7 bases. Losses at the gene ends were 0 bases for V and 6 bases for J; bases not matched to a gene: 8. This CDR3 region has 16 residues. The germline V gene encodes CDR1 SGHRS and CDR2 YFSETQ. DNA of the CDR3: TGCGCCAGCAGCTTGGCGACTAGCCCAAGCGCCGGGGAGCTGTTTTTT. It is translated as CASSLATSPSAGELFF.

V gene TRBV5-1 combines with J gene TRBJ2-5, with 10 bases fitting TRBD2. Germline-derived CDR1 and CDR2 are SGHRS and YFSETQ. Trimming removed 4 bases from V and 0 bases from J; junction bases left unmatched: 9. The CDR3 is made up of 17 amino acids. The CDR3 here is CASSDGASGSHQETQYF. The CDR3 bases are TGCGCCAGCAGCGATGGGGCTAGCGGGAGTCACCAAGAGACCCAGTACTTC.

This chain joins TRBV5-4 and TRBJ1-3; unclear D gene. Trimming pared 3 bases from V and 3 bases from J, leaving 4 bases between. The CDR3 covers 12 residues. Germline V gives CDR1 SGHNT, CDR2 YYREEE (reference sequence). The CDR3 bases are TGTGCCAGCAGCTCAGATGGAAACACCATATATTTT. This gives the protein CASSSDGNTIYF.

The chain employs TRBV28 and TRBJ2-7; D is unclear. The CDR3 runs 11 residues. CDR1 MDHEN and CDR2 SYDVKM come from the germline V gene. V was shortened by 2 bases and J by 7 bases, with 6 bases between the two germline ends. CDR3 in DNA: TGTGCCAGCAGTTTAAGGCGGGAGCAGTACTTC. Protein product: CASSLRREQYF.

J is TRBJ2-5 and V is TRBV6-5; 10 bases are shared with TRBD2. The J call may be incorrect, as the DNA end agrees better with TRBJ2-7. CDR1 MNHEY and CDR2 SVGAGI come from the germline V gene. CDR3 length equals 15 residues. CDR3 DNA sequence: TGTGCCAGCAGTTCTCCGATAGCGGGAGGAAACGAGCAGTACTTC. Its protein is CASSSPIAGGNEQYF.

The CDR3 region has the DNA TGTGCCAGCTCACCACCGGGACTAGCGGGAGCGAACGGGGAGCTGTTTTTT. Protein product: CASSPPGLAGANGELFF. This chain links TRBV18 with TRBJ2-2, with 14 bases matching TRBD2. With 0 bases clipped from V and 7 bases from J, the junction kept 4 bases outside the gene matches. The CDR3 is made up of 17 amino acids. Germline V gene data show CDR1 as KGHSH and CDR2 as LQKENI.

This rearrangement joins TRBV27 to TRBJ1-1; the D is unclear. The length of the CDR3 is 14 residues. Trimming took off 5 bases at V and 4 bases at J, with 14 bases between the two ends. Germline V lookup: CDR1 MNHEY, CDR2 SMNVEV (reference sequence). The CDR3 loop is CASSPYPGGTEAFF. Here the CDR3 DNA reads TGTGCCAGCAGTCCGTACCCGGGAGGCACTGAAGCTTTCTTT.

The chain joins TRBV19 to TRBJ1-1, with D possibly being TRBD1 (5 bases). Germline assignment: CDR1 LNHDA and CDR2 SQIVND (reference sequence). CDR3 length: 16 residues. V lost 6 bases and J 0 bases, leaving 17 bases between the germline ends. As DNA, the CDR3 is TGTGCCAGTAGCCAACGGGGGGAAGGCATGAACACTGAAGCTTTCTTT. This translates into CASSQRGEGMNTEAFF.

This chain links TRBV25-1 with TRBJ2-7, with 7 bases lining up with TRBD2. The CDR3 length is 14 residues. With 7 bases clipped from V and 2 bases from J, the junction kept 8 bases outside the gene matches. Germline-derived CDR1 and CDR2 are MGHDK and SYGVNS. CDR3 region: CASIGTKLPYEQYF. DNA for the CDR3: TGTGCCAGCATCGGGACTAAACTTCCCTACGAGCAGTACTTC.

This chain connects TRBV19 to TRBJ2-3; 8 nucleotides agree with TRBD1. CDR1 and CDR2 from the germline V gene are LNHDA and SQIVND (reference sequence). The CDR3 contains 16 residues. J lost 1 base, V lost 5 bases, and 8 bases had no gene match. In nucleotides, the CDR3 is TGTGCCAGTAGTCTTCAGGGGGCGCGGGGCACAGATACGCAGTATTTT. It codes for CASSLQGARGTDTQYF. The entire variable domain, with the rest obtained from reference TRBV19 and TRBJ2-3, is as follows: DGGITQSPKYLFRKEGQNVTLSCEQNLNHDAMYWYRQDPGQGLRLIYYSQIVNDFQKGDIAEGYSVSREKKESFPLTVTSAQKNPTAFYLCASSLQGARGTDTQYFGPGTRLTVL.